The sequence of this T cell receptor beta chain was determined in a study of radiation and T cells in renal cell carcinoma. The CDR3 is made up of 17 amino acids. The junction had 7 bases not matched to a gene; V was cut back by 1 base and J by 6 bases. The germline gives CDR1 SGHTA, CDR2 FQGNSA. Described time point: blood 4 weeks post-SBRT, at nephrectomy. Treatment denoted: 15 Gy SBRT to primary tumor, nephrectomy 4 weeks later. After SBRT, blood was collected at 2 and 4 weeks, plus baseline. Clear cell pathology was present in this patient's renal cell carcinoma. Concerning this clone itself: Its antigen is not known.

Notes on the study in general: Top tumor clonotypes rose in blood 2 weeks post-radiation, then contracted.

Sequencing was performed with immunoSEQ multiplex PCR; in TCRdb, only in-frame clones are kept and a portion is missing. The data contain fewer than 85,000 clones, 80% to 90% of them singletons. This receptor was identified in a woman between 65 and 79 years old with renal cell carcinoma. The V gene is TRBV7-2, the J gene TRBJ2-1; 12 nucleotides match TRBD2. The specimen comprised blood, sampled from a patient whose treatment included radiotherapy and nephrectomy. Written as DNA, the CDR3 is TGTGCCAGCAGCTTAGAGCCTAGCGGGGGGGCAGGCAATGAGCAGTTCTTC. As protein: CASSLEPSGGAGNEQFF.